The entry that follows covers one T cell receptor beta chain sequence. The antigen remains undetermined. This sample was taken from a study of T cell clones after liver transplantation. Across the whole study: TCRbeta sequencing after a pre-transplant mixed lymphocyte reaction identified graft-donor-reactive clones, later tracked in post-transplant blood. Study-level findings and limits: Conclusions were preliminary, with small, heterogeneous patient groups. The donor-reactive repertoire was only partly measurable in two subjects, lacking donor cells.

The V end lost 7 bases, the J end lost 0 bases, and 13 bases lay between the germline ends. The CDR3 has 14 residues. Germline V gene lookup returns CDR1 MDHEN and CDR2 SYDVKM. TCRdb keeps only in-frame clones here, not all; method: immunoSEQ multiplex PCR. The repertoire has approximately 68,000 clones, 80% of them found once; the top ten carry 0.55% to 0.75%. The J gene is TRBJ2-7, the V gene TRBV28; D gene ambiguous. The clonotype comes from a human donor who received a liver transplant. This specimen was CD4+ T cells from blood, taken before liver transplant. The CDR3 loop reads CASKVIGNSYEQYF. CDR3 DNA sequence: TGTGCCAGCAAGGTAATTGGTAACTCCTACGAGCAGTACTTC. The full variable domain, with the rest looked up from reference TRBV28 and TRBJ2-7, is DVKVTQSSRYLVKRTGEKVFLECVQDMDHENMFWYRQDPGLGLRLIYFSYDVKMKEKGDIPEGYSVSREKKERFSLILESASTNQTSMYLCASKVIGNSYEQYFGPGTRLTVT.